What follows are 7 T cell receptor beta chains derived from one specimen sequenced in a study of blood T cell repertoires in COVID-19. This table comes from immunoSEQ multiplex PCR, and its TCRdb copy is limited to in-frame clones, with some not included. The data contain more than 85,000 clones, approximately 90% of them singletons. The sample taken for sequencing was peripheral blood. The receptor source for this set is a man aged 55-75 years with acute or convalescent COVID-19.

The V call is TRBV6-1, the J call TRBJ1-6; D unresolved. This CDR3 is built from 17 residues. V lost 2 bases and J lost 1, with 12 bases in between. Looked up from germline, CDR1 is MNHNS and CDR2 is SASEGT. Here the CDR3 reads CASSERGYGSYNSPLHF. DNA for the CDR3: TGTGCCAGCAGTGAACGGGGATACGGATCCTATAATTCACCCCTCCACTTT.

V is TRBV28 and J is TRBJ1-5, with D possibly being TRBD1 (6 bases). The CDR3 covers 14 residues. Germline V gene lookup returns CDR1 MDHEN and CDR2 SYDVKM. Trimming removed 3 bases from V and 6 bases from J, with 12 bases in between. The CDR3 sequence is CASSFPDRPQPQHF. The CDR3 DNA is TGTGCCAGCAGTTTTCCCGACAGGCCTCAGCCCCAGCATTTT.

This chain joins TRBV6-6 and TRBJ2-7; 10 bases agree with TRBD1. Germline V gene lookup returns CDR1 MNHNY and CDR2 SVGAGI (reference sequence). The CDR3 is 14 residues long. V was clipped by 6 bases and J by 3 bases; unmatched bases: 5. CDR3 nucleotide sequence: TGTGCCAGCAGGGGACAGGGGACCCGCTACGAGCAGTACTTC. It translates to CASRGQGTRYEQYF.

The CDR3: CAIRQGLNEQFF. The CDR3 DNA follows: TGTGCCATTAGACAGGGGCTCAATGAGCAGTTCTTC. The chain combines TRBV28 with TRBJ2-1; 8 bases map to TRBD1. The CDR3 is 12 residues long. The V gene end was trimmed by 10 bases and the J gene end by 6 bases; junction bases not matched to a gene: 5. Germline lookup yields CDR1 MDHEN and CDR2 SYDVKM.

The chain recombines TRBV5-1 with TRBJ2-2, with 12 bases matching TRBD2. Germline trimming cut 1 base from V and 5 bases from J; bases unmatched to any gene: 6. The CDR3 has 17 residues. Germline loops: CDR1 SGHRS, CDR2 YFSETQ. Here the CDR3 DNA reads TGCGCCAGCAGCTTGTCCCCTCTAGCGGGAGGGACCGGGGAGCTGTTTTTT. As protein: CASSLSPLAGGTGELFF.

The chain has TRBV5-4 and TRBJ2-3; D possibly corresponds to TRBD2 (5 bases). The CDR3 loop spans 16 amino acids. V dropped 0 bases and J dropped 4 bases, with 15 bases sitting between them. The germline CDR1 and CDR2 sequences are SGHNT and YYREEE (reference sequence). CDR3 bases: TGTGCCAGCAGCTTGGACCTGAGAGGAGGCGCAGATACGCAGTATTTT. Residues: CASSLDLRGGADTQYF.

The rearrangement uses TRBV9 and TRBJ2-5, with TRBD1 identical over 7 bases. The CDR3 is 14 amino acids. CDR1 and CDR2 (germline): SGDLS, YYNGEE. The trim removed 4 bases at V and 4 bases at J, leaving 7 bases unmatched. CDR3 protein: CASSPGGAGETQYF. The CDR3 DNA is TGTGCCAGCAGCCCAGGGGGAGCAGGAGAGACCCAGTACTTC.